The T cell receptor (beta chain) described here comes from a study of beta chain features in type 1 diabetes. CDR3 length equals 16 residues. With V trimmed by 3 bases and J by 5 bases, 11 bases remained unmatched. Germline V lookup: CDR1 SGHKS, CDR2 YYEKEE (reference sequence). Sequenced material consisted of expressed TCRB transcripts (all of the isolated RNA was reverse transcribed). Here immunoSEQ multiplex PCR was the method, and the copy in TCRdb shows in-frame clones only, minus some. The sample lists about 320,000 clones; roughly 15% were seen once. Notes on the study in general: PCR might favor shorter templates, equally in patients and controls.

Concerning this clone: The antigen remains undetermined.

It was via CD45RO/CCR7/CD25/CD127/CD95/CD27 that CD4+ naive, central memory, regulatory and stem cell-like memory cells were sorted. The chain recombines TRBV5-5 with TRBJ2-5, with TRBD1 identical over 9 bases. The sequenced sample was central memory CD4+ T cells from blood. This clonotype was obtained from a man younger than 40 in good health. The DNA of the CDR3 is TGTGCCAGCAGCTCGGCCGGGACAGGGACCCTTGAGACCCAGTACTTC. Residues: CASSSAGTGTLETQYF. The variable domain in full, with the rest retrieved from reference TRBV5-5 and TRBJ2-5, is DAGVTQSPTHLIKTRGQQVTLRCSPISGHKSVSWYQQVLGQGPQFIFQYYEKEERGRGNFPDRFSARQFPNYSSELNVNALLLGDSALYLCASSSAGTGTLETQYFGPGTRLLVL.